These 28 T cell receptor beta chains came from one sample sequenced in a study of post-analysis software for immune sequencing data. Study-level results: Higher frequency in patients than in controls was seen for roughly 5 TRBV segments, with TRBV5-6, TRBV5-1 and TRBV20-1 among them.

These TCRs' antigens remain unknown. Prepared libraries of TCR beta cDNA carried unique molecular identifiers. TCRdb passed the PCR reads through MiXCR, listing each CDR3 protein once. The top ten hold around 4.5% of the sample, which has roughly 800,000 distinct CDR3 sequences, under 70% seen once. The sample comprised blood. The receptor source for this set is a girl between 10 and 17 years old with multiple sclerosis.

The count of this clonotype is one. The rearrangement links TRBV7-8 to TRBJ2-1, with D maybe TRBD1 (5 bases). Germline V gene sequence: CDR1 SGHVS, CDR2 FQNEAQ. The CDR3 is 14 amino acids. The ends were cut back, 5 bases at V and 2 bases at J, with 10 bases in the middle. The CDR3: CASSPQETYNEQFF. The CDR3, as DNA: TGTGCCAGCAGCCCACAGGAGACCTACAATGAGCAGTTCTTC.

Turning to this clonotype: Lacking the conserved final phenylalanine or tryptophan, this CDR3 likely reflects a read error. This chain links TRBV12-3 or TRBV12-4 with TRBJ1-5, with 8 bases lining up with TRBD1. The CDR3 extends over 13 amino acids. V dropped 5 bases and J dropped 7; count of bases not matched to a gene: 4. The chain's CDR3 is CASSQGAGQPQHL. The CDR3 bases are TGTGCCAGCAGTCAGGGGGCGGGGCAGCCCCAGCATTTG.

This clonotype was seen a handful of times. V is TRBV6-1 and J is TRBJ2-1; D is unclear. Trimming took off 1 base at V and 8 bases at J, with 12 bases between the two ends. CDR3 size: 14 residues. Germline CDR1 MNHNS, CDR2 SASEGT. The CDR3 reads CASSEEGWRHEQFF. CDR3 nucleotides: TGTGCCAGCAGTGAAGAGGGCTGGCGCCATGAGCAGTTCTTC.

The chain is built from TRBV20-1 and TRBJ2-1, with 14 bases matching TRBD2. Germline V gives CDR1 DFQATT, CDR2 SNEGSKA (reference sequence). V shed 4 bases, J shed 8 bases, and the junction held 4 bases outside the gene matches. CDR3 length: 14 residues. The CDR3 DNA is TGCAGTGCTACCGGGACTAGCGGGAGTTATGAGCAGTTCTTC. Its protein product is CSATGTSGSYEQFF.

A few counts support this clonotype. The chain recombines TRBV20-1 with TRBJ2-7; weak D call: TRBD2 (6 bases). V shed 5 bases and J shed 0 bases, with 8 bases lying between them. The CDR3 has 12 residues. The germline V gene encodes CDR1 DFQATT and CDR2 SNEGSKA (reference sequence). The DNA of the CDR3 is TGCAGTGCTGGTAGCGGCTCCTACGAGCAGTACTTC. Protein sequence: CSAGSGSYEQYF.

This clonotype was detected a few times. The V gene is TRBV12-3 or TRBV12-4, the J gene TRBJ2-5; no firm D call. V was shortened by 2 bases and J by 4 bases, with 8 bases between the two germline ends. The CDR3 extends over 13 amino acids. CDR3 DNA: TGTGCCAGCAGTTTAAAGCCCGTAGAGACCCAGTACTTC. It codes for CASSLKPVETQYF.

The chain uses TRBV6-5 and TRBJ2-3; maybe TRBD2 (5 bases). This CDR3 region has 14 residues. V lost 2 bases and J lost 0, with 6 bases in between. Germline V lookup: CDR1 MNHEY, CDR2 SVGAGI. This CDR3 reads CASSYRTSTDTQYF. In nucleotides, the CDR3 is TGTGCCAGCAGTTACAGGACTAGCACAGATACGCAGTATTTT.

The chain combines TRBV6-5 with TRBJ2-3, with 8 bases lining up with TRBD1. Germline CDR1 MNHEY, CDR2 SVGAGI. V was clipped by 5 bases and J by 0 bases; unmatched bases: 7. CDR3 length: 16 amino acids. CDR3 sequence reads: CASSQFQGASTDTQYF. DNA for the CDR3: TGTGCCAGCAGTCAGTTCCAGGGGGCGAGCACAGATACGCAGTATTTT.

This rearrangement joins TRBV6-1 to TRBJ2-1, with TRBD1 matching over 9 bases. V gave up 5 bases and J gave up 8 bases; unmatched junction bases: 1. CDR1 MNHNS and CDR2 SASEGT come from the germline V gene. This CDR3 spans 12 amino acids. The CDR3 loop is CASSNRGHEQFF. CDR3 DNA: TGTGCCAGCAGTAACAGGGGGCATGAGCAGTTCTTC.

Turning to this clonotype: At one boundary the junction diverges from the germline segment, which might be a read error. The J gene is TRBJ2-2, the V gene TRBV20-1; 10 nucleotides match TRBD2. This CDR3 is 17 amino acids long. Germline V gene lookup returns CDR1 DFQATT and CDR2 SNEGSKA (reference sequence). The CDR3 bases are TGCAGTGCTAGAAAGCGTGGACTAGCGGTTAACACCGGGGAGCGGTTTTTT. Amino acids: CSARKRGLAVNTGERFF.

V is TRBV20-1 and J is TRBJ2-3; D uncertain. In germline, CDR1 is DFQATT, CDR2 SNEGSKA (reference sequence). CDR3 length equals 10 residues. The V gene lost 5 bases and the J gene lost 4 bases, with 4 bases spanning the gap. The CDR3 sequence: CSAGADTQYF. Here the CDR3 DNA reads TGCAGTGCTGGCGCAGATACGCAGTATTTT.

The chain is built from TRBV20-1 and TRBJ2-4; D uncertain. The J call is doubtful: the DNA matches TRBJ2-7 better. The CDR3 length is 12 residues. Germline values: CDR1 DFQATT, CDR2 SNEGSKA (reference sequence). In DNA form, the CDR3 reads TGCAGTGCCCATGGCGATCAGCACGAGCAGTACTTC. Amino acids: CSAHGDQHEQYF.

The chain uses TRBV15 and TRBJ2-4; TRBD1 might be the D (6 bases). Germline assignment: CDR1 LNHNV and CDR2 YYDKDF (reference sequence). V was shortened by 9 bases and J by 4 bases, with 16 bases between the two germline ends. This CDR3 has 14 residues. In nucleotides, the CDR3 is TGTGCCACTACAAGGGACACGAGAAAAAACATTCAGTACTTC. It encodes CATTRDTRKNIQYF.

The DNA for the CDR3 is TGCGCCAGCAGCCCGGGACAGGGGGACAATCAGCCCCAGCATTTT. The encoded protein is CASSPGQGDNQPQHF. The V and J genes are TRBV5-1 and TRBJ1-5; 11 nucleotides line up with TRBD1. The CDR3 loop spans 15 amino acids. Germline values: CDR1 SGHRS, CDR2 YFSETQ. V lost 4 bases to trimming and J lost 3 bases; unmatched junction nucleotides: 3.

The rearrangement links TRBV20-1 to TRBJ2-5; 8 nucleotides match TRBD2. Germline CDR1 reads DFQATT; CDR2 reads SNEGSKA (reference sequence). The CDR3 is 15 amino acids. Trimming took 0 bases from V and 1 from J; bases not matched to a gene: 4. The CDR3 is CSARDVSGGQETQYF. In DNA form, the CDR3 reads TGCAGTGCTAGAGATGTGAGCGGGGGCCAAGAGACCCAGTACTTC.

The rearrangement joins TRBV20-1 to TRBJ2-5; 11 nucleotides line up with TRBD2. V trimming: 3 bases; J trimming: 7 bases; junction bases outside the gene matches: 10. The CDR3 runs 15 residues. From germline, CDR1 is DFQATT and CDR2 SNEGSKA (reference sequence). The CDR3 loop reads CSARLLAGVEGTQYF. The DNA for the CDR3 is TGCAGTGCTAGGTTACTAGCGGGAGTCGAAGGGACCCAGTACTTC.

This clonotype was seen a handful of times. J is TRBJ2-5 and V is TRBV4-2; D is possibly TRBD1 (6 bases). The V end lost 0 bases, the J end lost 5 bases, and 13 bases lay between the germline ends. The CDR3 spans 15 residues. Germline lookup yields CDR1 LGHNA and CDR2 YNFKEQ. For the CDR3, the DNA is TGTGCCAGCAGCCAAGAACCCAGGGGTCGGGAGACCCAGTACTTC. It encodes CASSQEPRGRETQYF.

The V call is TRBV25-1, the J call TRBJ1-1; D not certain. V lost 2 bases, J lost 1 base, and 11 bases lay in between. The CDR3 loop spans 15 amino acids. Germline lookup yields CDR1 MGHDK and CDR2 SYGVNS. The CDR3 DNA follows: TGTGCCAGCAGTGAACCGGACCGACCGAACACTGAAGCTTTCTTT. Protein sequence: CASSEPDRPNTEAFF.

The rearrangement links TRBV7-3 to TRBJ2-5, with D tentatively TRBD2 (5 bases). There are 13 residues in the CDR3. Trimming left V 3 bases short and J 3 bases short, with 8 bases between. Per germline, CDR1 SGHTA and CDR2 FQGTGA. CDR3 residues: CASSFSEKETQYF. The CDR3 bases are TGTGCCAGCAGCTTTAGCGAGAAAGAGACCCAGTACTTC.

This clonotype was detected ten times or more. This chain connects TRBV10-3 to TRBJ2-1, with TRBD2 identical over 11 bases. CDR1 is ENHRY, CDR2 SYGVKD, per germline. J lost 8 bases, V lost 7 bases, and 10 bases had no gene match. This CDR3 spans 15 amino acids. CDR3 region: CAIKTTSGIVDEQFF. The DNA for the CDR3 is TGTGCCATCAAGACGACTAGCGGGATTGTGGATGAGCAGTTCTTC.

The chain combines TRBV5-5 with TRBJ2-7; the D is unclear. Looked up from germline, CDR1 is SGHKS and CDR2 is YYEKEE (reference sequence). The V and J ends lost 0 bases and 11 bases respectively, with 21 bases between them. The CDR3 sequence is 15 residues long. The CDR3 loop is CASSLASGNKAMEYF. The CDR3 DNA follows: TGTGCCAGCAGCTTGGCCTCTGGAAACAAGGCTATGGAGTACTTC.

This rearrangement joins TRBV20-1 to TRBJ2-7, with 9 bases fitting TRBD1. This CDR3 comprises 15 residues. Germline V gene lookup returns CDR1 DFQATT and CDR2 SNEGSKA (reference sequence). V was pared by 6 bases and J by 4 bases, with 13 bases of the junction left unmatched. Written as DNA, the CDR3 is TGCAGTGCGGAAACAGGGGGCCCCCTCTTATACGAGCAGTACTTC. As protein: CSAETGGPLLYEQYF.

Only one count was recorded for this clonotype. The DNA for the CDR3 is TGTGCCAGCAGTACCCGACGGGGTGTCAGGGCCTCTGGAAACACCATATATTTT. Its translation: CASSTRRGVRASGNTIYF. V gene TRBV2 combines with J gene TRBJ1-3, with D perhaps matching TRBD1 (5 bases). CDR3 length equals 18 residues. V shed 5 bases and J shed 0 bases, with 20 bases lying between them. The germline V gene has CDR1 SNHLY and CDR2 FYNNEI.

This clonotype came up a few times. The chain couples TRBV2 to TRBJ2-3; 10 bases match TRBD2. Per the germline V gene, CDR1 is SNHLY and CDR2 is FYNNEI. The CDR3 has 16 amino acids. V trimming: 6 bases; J trimming: 2 bases; junction bases outside the gene matches: 8. In DNA, the CDR3 is TGTGCCAGCAGGGAGCTAGCGGGAGCTGCCACAGATACGCAGTATTTT. Protein sequence: CASRELAGAATDTQYF.

V usage is TRBV20-1 and J usage is TRBJ2-7, with 10 bases lining up with TRBD2. The germline V gene encodes CDR1 DFQATT and CDR2 SNEGSKA (reference sequence). Germline trimming cut 6 bases from V and 2 bases from J; bases unmatched to any gene: 7. The CDR3 runs 14 residues. The CDR3 region has the DNA TGCAGTGCGAGACCCAGCGGGGGGGCCTACGAGCAGTACTTC. Amino acid sequence: CSARPSGGAYEQYF.

The chain combines TRBV7-9 with TRBJ1-2; D gene uncertain. This CDR3 region has 13 residues. The V and J ends lost 1 base and 3 bases respectively, with 6 bases between them. The germline CDR1 and CDR2 sequences are SEHNR and FQNEAQ (reference sequence). The CDR3 sequence is CASSLVPDYGYTF. CDR3 bases: TGTGCCAGCAGCTTAGTACCCGACTATGGCTACACCTTC.

This clonotype was counted a few times. The V gene is TRBV5-1, the J gene TRBJ2-6, with 8 bases fitting TRBD1. The CDR3 has 18 amino acids. With 4 bases clipped from V and 0 bases from J, the junction kept 9 bases outside the gene matches. Germline V CDR1 and CDR2: SGHRS, YFSETQ. CDR3 loop: CASSATRGLGSGANVLTF. The CDR3 nucleotides are TGCGCCAGCAGCGCCACCAGGGGGCTTGGCTCTGGGGCCAACGTCCTGACTTTC.

V usage is TRBV20-1 and J usage is TRBJ2-7, with D maybe TRBD2 (6 bases). Germline assignment: CDR1 DFQATT and CDR2 SNEGSKA (reference sequence). The V end was cut by 0 bases, the J end by 3 bases, with 12 bases between. The CDR3 spans 14 residues. CDR3 bases: TGCAGTGCTAGAGATCGGAGGGCCTTCTACGAGCAGTACTTC. It yields the protein CSARDRRAFYEQYF.